This TCR beta chain was retrieved from a study of post-analysis software for immune sequencing data. The CDR3 length is 15 residues. J was trimmed by 4 bases and V by 3 bases; bases with no gene match: 6. Germline V gene sequence: CDR1 SGHTA, CDR2 FQGTGA. This clonotype was found once. Its antigen is unknown. Libraries were made from TCR beta cDNA, and they carried unique molecular identifiers. MiXCR was run by TCRdb on the PCR reads, yielding one entry per CDR3 protein. The sample carries fewer than 700,000 distinct CDR3 sequences, around 47% recorded once. Broader study findings: With TRBV5-6, TRBV5-1 and TRBV20-1 included, about five TRBV segments were more frequent in patients than in controls.

Sequenced sample: blood. The chain joins TRBV7-3 to TRBJ2-3; TRBD2 matches at 8 bases. This receptor was identified in a girl between 5 and 17 years old with multiple sclerosis. The CDR3 DNA reads as TGTGCCAGCAGCTTCGGGGGGGGCGGGGCAGATACGCAGTATTTT. Translated, it gives CASSFGGGGADTQYF.